What follows are 17 T cell receptor beta chains derived from one specimen sequenced in a study of blood T cell repertoires in COVID-19 (dated by TCRdb to between 2020 and 2021). The library was obtained by the immunoSEQ multiplex PCR assay. As stored in TCRdb, this immuneACCESS dataset retains in-frame rearrangements with V and J assigned. A fraction of the clones does not appear; measured against another copy, unresolved V genes explain less than half of the discrepancy, and the remainder lacks a known reason. This sample gives approximately 270,000 clones in total; 70% to 90% of them show up just once. The leading ten clones occupy roughly 3.1% of the sample. Sequencing was carried out using peripheral blood. Receptors were obtained from a man aged 18 to 35 with active or convalescent COVID-19.

This sequence joins TRBV2 and TRBJ2-5; possible D gene TRBD2, 5 bases. CDR3 length: 13 amino acids. Germline values: CDR1 SNHLY, CDR2 FYNNEI. V lost 6 bases to trimming and J lost 5 bases, with 13 bases between them. This chain's CDR3 is CASRRNPGETQYF. The CDR3 DNA reads as TGTGCCAGCAGAAGAAACCCGGGGGAGACCCAGTACTTC.

This chain links TRBV15 with TRBJ2-3; 9 bases agree with TRBD1. The CDR3 has 15 residues. Germline-derived CDR1 and CDR2 are LNHNV and YYDKDF (reference sequence). V lost 5 bases and J lost 6; bases outside the gene matches: 9. Written as DNA, the CDR3 is TGTGCCACCAGCGGGGTCGGACAGGGGTGGGATACGCAGTATTTT. Translated, it gives CATSGVGQGWDTQYF.

The J gene is TRBJ2-7, the V gene TRBV5-4, with a possible D match to TRBD1 (6 bases). The CDR3 runs to 14 residues. Germline-derived CDR1 and CDR2 are SGHNT and YYREEE (reference sequence). The V and J ends lost 4 bases and 5 bases respectively, with 16 bases between them. The CDR3 protein is CASSTRLGAHEQYF. In nucleotides, the CDR3 is TGTGCCAGCAGCACCCGATTGGGGGCCCACGAGCAGTACTTC. Supplemented by reference TRBV5-4 and TRBJ2-7, the full variable domain reads ETGVTQSPTHLIKTRGQQVTLRCSSQSGHNTVSWYQQALGQGPQFIFQYYREEENGRGNFPPRFSGLQFPNYSSELNVNALELDDSALYLCASSTRLGAHEQYFGPGTRLTVT.

This sequence joins TRBV7-8 and TRBJ2-7; 7 bases are shared with TRBD2. This CDR3 is built from 15 residues. Trimming cost V 2 bases and J 4 bases; bases outside gene matches: 8. The germline gives CDR1 SGHVS, CDR2 FQNEAQ. The CDR3 DNA reads TGTGCCAGCAGCTTAACTCCCGGCGGGAGTTACGAGCAGTACTTC. Translation gives CASSLTPGGSYEQYF. The whole variable domain, filled in from reference TRBV7-8 and TRBJ2-7, reads GAGVSQSPRYKVAKRGQDVALRCDPISGHVSLFWYQQALGQGPEFLTYFQNEAQLDKSGLPSDRFFAERPEGSVSTLKIQRTQQEDSAVYLCASSLTPGGSYEQYFGPGTRLTVT.

About this clone itself: Different DNA sequences within this sample yield the same CDR3. The chain carries TRBV6-2 or TRBV6-3 and TRBJ2-7; D is unclear. Germline CDR1 and CDR2: MNHEY and SVGEGT. The CDR3 has 13 amino acids. V lost 2 bases, J lost 1 base, and 6 bases lay in between. The CDR3 nucleotides are TGTGCCAGCAGTTACGACTCTTCCTACGAGCAGTACTTC. Residues: CASSYDSSYEQYF.

This chain connects TRBV28 to TRBJ1-2; D might be TRBD1 (6 bases). Germline CDR1 is MDHEN and CDR2 is SYDVKM. Trimming pared 2 bases from V and 6 bases from J, leaving 16 bases between. CDR3 length: 15 residues. CDR3 loop: CASSLGGRESNGYTF. CDR3 sequence (DNA): TGTGCCAGCAGTTTAGGGGGCAGGGAATCTAATGGCTACACCTTC.

This clone occurred once. V is TRBV19 and J is TRBJ2-3; D ambiguous. The ends were cut back, 4 bases at V and 2 bases at J, with 7 bases in the middle. The CDR3 runs 13 residues. CDR1 LNHDA and CDR2 SQIVND come from the germline V gene (reference sequence). In DNA form, the CDR3 reads TGTGCCAGTAGTAAAGTAGTCACAGATACGCAGTATTTT. This gives the protein CASSKVVTDTQYF. The full variable domain, with the rest looked up from reference TRBV19 and TRBJ2-3, is DGGITQSPKYLFRKEGQNVTLSCEQNLNHDAMYWYRQDPGQGLRLIYYSQIVNDFQKGDIAEGYSVSREKKESFPLTVTSAQKNPTAFYLCASSKVVTDTQYFGPGTRLTVL.

The CDR3 bases are TGTGCCAGCACCCCGCCCTGGGGGGGGAGAATTTTGGACACTGAAGCTTTCTTT. Protein: CASTPPWGGRILDTEAFF. The chain joins TRBV28 to TRBJ1-1; possibly TRBD1 for D (5 bases). The CDR3 runs to 18 residues. The V end lost 7 bases, the J end lost 3 bases, and 27 bases lay between the germline ends. Germline assignment: CDR1 MDHEN and CDR2 SYDVKM.

The chain joins TRBV6-2 or TRBV6-3 to TRBJ1-4, with 8 bases matching TRBD1. V trimming: 2 bases; J trimming: 8 bases; junction bases outside the gene matches: 13. This CDR3 has 17 residues. Germline V CDR1 and CDR2: MNHEY, SVGEGT. DNA of the CDR3: TGTGCCAGCAGTTACCCCCGAGACAGGGGTGGAGGGGAAAAACTGTTTTTT. Translation: CASSYPRDRGGGEKLFF.

The V call is TRBV5-1, the J call TRBJ2-5; 9 positions agree with TRBD2. Unmatched junction bases numbered 4, after V lost 1 base and J lost 3 bases. The germline gives CDR1 SGHRS, CDR2 YFSETQ. The CDR3 runs 15 residues. CDR3 loop: CASSLQSSGEETQYF. The CDR3 DNA is TGCGCCAGCAGCTTGCAGTCTAGCGGGGAAGAGACCCAGTACTTC. The full variable domain, with the rest looked up from reference TRBV5-1 and TRBJ2-5, is KAGVTQTPRYLIKTRGQQVTLSCSPISGHRSVSWYQQTPGQGLQFLFEYFSETQRNKGNFPGRFSGRQFSNSRSEMNVSTLELGDSALYLCASSLQSSGEETQYFGPGTRLLVL.

J is TRBJ2-1 and V is TRBV5-1; 8 nucleotides match TRBD1. Trimming removed 2 bases from V and 2 bases from J; junction bases left unmatched: 6. Germline CDR1 and CDR2: SGHRS and YFSETQ. The CDR3 sequence is 16 residues long. CDR3 protein: CASSFIQGGTYNEQFF. CDR3 sequence (DNA): TGCGCCAGCAGCTTTATACAGGGGGGCACCTACAATGAGCAGTTCTTC.

The V gene is TRBV2, the J gene TRBJ1-5; D unresolved. This CDR3 has 11 amino acids. Trimming removed 3 bases at V and 5 bases at J, with 2 bases between. The V gene's germline CDR1 is SNHLY and CDR2 FYNNEI. The CDR3 DNA reads TGTGCCAGCAGTGACGATCAGCCCCAGCATTTT. It specifies CASSDDQPQHF.

CDR3 nucleotides: TGTGCCAGCAGAGAAATGGGCCTCAATAGTGGCGCTGAAGCTTTCTTT. This codes for CASREMGLNSGAEAFF. The chain recombines TRBV27 with TRBJ1-1; D is undetermined. The V gene lost 6 bases and the J gene lost 6 bases, with 23 bases spanning the gap. This CDR3 spans 16 amino acids. In germline, CDR1 is MNHEY, CDR2 SMNVEV (reference sequence).

This chain joins TRBV4-3 and TRBJ1-2; perhaps TRBD1 as D (5 bases). CDR1 and CDR2 from the germline V gene are LGHNA and YSLEER. V lost 0 bases, J lost 2 bases, and 16 bases lay in between. This CDR3 is 17 amino acids long. This CDR3 is CASSQDLRGFSNYGYTF. The DNA for the CDR3 is TGCGCCAGCAGCCAAGATTTGCGGGGGTTTTCGAACTATGGCTACACCTTC.

The gene calls are TRBV11-1 and TRBJ2-2, with 7 positions matching TRBD2. The junction had 4 bases not matched to a gene; V was cut back by 6 bases and J by 6 bases. Germline lookup yields CDR1 SGHAT and CDR2 FQDESV (reference sequence). The CDR3 is 13 amino acids. The CDR3 loop is CASRRAGAGELFF. The CDR3 region has the DNA TGTGCCAGCAGACGCGCGGGAGCCGGGGAGCTGTTTTTT.

This chain links TRBV7-2 with TRBJ1-2; TRBD1 is a possible D gene (6 bases). Germline V CDR1 and CDR2: SGHTA, FQGNSA. Trimming pared 4 bases from V and 3 bases from J, leaving 15 bases between. CDR3 length: 15 amino acids. CDR3: CASSSTGRAYYGYTF. CDR3 in DNA: TGTGCCAGCAGCTCTACAGGGAGGGCTTACTATGGCTACACCTTC. The whole variable domain, remainder taken from reference TRBV7-2 and TRBJ1-2, is GAGVSQSPSNKVTEKGKDVELRCDPISGHTALYWYRQSLGQGLEFLIYFQGNSAPDKSGLPSDRFSAERTGGSVSTLTIQRTQQEDSAVYLCASSSTGRAYYGYTFGSGTRLTVV.

This clone is a singleton in its sample. J is TRBJ1-2 and V is TRBV6-5; 11 nucleotides line up with TRBD1. Trimming cost V 4 bases and J 7 bases; bases outside gene matches: 11. The V gene's germline CDR1 is MNHEY and CDR2 SVGAGI. There are 16 residues in the CDR3. Here the CDR3 DNA reads TGTGCCAGCAGTTCGGACAGGGGGCGTGAGTTAGTTGGCTACACCTTC. Protein product: CASSSDRGRELVGYTF.